This TCR beta chain was profiled in a study of T cell responses to AZD1222 COVID-19 vaccine. CDR1 is LNHNV, CDR2 YYDKDF, per germline (reference sequence). The CDR3 contains 12 residues. Trimming removed 3 bases at V and 3 bases at J, with 3 bases between. Sequenced by immunoSEQ multiplex PCR; TCRdb stores in-frame clones only, minus some. The sample lists 160,000 or so clones, roughly 90% occurring once. The sample consisted of peripheral blood, taken on day 0 of AZD1222 vaccination. The receptor was derived from an adult in good health. The V call is TRBV15, the J call TRBJ2-1, with D unclear. In DNA form, the CDR3 reads TGTGCCACCAGCAGGGACTACAATGAGCAGTTCTTC. Translated, it gives CATSRDYNEQFF.